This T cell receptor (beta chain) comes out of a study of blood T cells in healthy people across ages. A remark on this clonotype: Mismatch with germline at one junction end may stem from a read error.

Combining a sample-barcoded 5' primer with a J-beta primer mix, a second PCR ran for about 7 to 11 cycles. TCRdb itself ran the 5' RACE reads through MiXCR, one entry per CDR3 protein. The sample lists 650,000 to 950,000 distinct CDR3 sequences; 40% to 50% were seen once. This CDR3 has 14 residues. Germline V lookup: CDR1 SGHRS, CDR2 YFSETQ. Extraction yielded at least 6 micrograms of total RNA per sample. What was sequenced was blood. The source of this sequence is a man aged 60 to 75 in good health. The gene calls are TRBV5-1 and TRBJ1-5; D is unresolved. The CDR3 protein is CASNLGEDNQPQHF. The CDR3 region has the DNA TGCGCCAGCAACTTGGGAGAGGATAATCAGCCCCAGCATTTT.